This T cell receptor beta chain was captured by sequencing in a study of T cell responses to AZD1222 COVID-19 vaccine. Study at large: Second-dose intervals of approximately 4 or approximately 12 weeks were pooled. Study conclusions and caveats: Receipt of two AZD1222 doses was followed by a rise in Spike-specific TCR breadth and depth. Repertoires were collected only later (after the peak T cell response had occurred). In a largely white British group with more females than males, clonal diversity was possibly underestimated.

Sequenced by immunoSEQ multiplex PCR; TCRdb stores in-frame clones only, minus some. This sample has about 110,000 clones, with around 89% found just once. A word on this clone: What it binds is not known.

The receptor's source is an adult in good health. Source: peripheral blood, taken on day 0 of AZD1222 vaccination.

The CDR3, as DNA: TGTGCCAGCTGGGGAGACTATGGCTACACCTTC. Translating it yields CASWGDYGYTF. This chain uses TRBV6-5 with TRBJ1-2; unclear D gene. The CDR3 is 11 amino acids. V gave up 8 bases and J gave up 3 bases, with 7 bases separating them. CDR1 and CDR2 from the germline V gene are MNHEY and SVGAGI.